This paragraph reports one T cell receptor (beta chain). A few counts support this clone. Its antigen has not been determined. No much larger clonotype is one base removed from it; base qualities were not supplied. Receptor libraries were prepared by the immunoSEQ multiplex PCR assay. TCRdb carries this immuneACCESS record with in-frame sequences only. Its versions omit some clonotypes, under half of them owing to an unresolved V gene in the studies checked, with the rest unexplained. The sample includes roughly 5,100 clones, with roughly 16% observed a single time. The top ten hold 14% of the sample. The data stem from a study of tumour-infiltrating T cells in Burkitt lymphoma (dated by TCRdb to 2018 to 2020). For context, the study as a whole: TCR repertoire data were compared against clinical outcome, and productive clonality predicted overall survival and progression-free survival independently of established prognostic factors such as age at diagnosis.

The receptor comes from a human donor with diffuse large B-cell lymphoma. The specimen was tumor tissue.

The DNA reads TGTGCCAGCAGCTCCCGGGACAGGGCTGAAGCTTTCTTT. Its product reads: CASSSRDRAEAFF. The sequence is built from TRBV7-9 and TRBJ1-1; 9 bases in the junction line up with TRBD1. From the cysteine through the phenylalanine, the CDR3 covers 13 amino acids. Of the read, only the CDR3 DNA is kept; its 39 bases are in frame from base 1. V trim: 4 bases; J trim: 6 bases; unmatched bases: 3. Taken from the germline V gene (reference sequence), the CDR1 and CDR2 loops are SEHNR and FQNEAQ.